The 11 T cell receptor beta chains listed next were all sequenced from one sample in a study of graft-versus-host responses after intestinal transplantation (dated by TCRdb to the early 2020s). Receptor amplification or capture employed the immunoSEQ multiplex PCR assay. The table was pulled from immuneACCESS by TCRdb, which kept in-frame rearrangements only. Such tables lose some clones; where checked, under half of the loss comes from unresolved V genes, and the rest has no known cause. The sample includes 35,000 to 45,000 clones, with around 94% observed a single time. Jointly, the top ten make up approximately 0.76% of the sample. The sequencing used PBMCs, collected 16 days after intestinal transplant. Every receptor here comes from a human patient who received an intestinal transplant, so some T cells may come from the graft donor.

The rearrangement links TRBV28 to TRBJ2-5; tentatively, D is TRBD2 (6 bases). The CDR3 consists of 15 residues. Germline values: CDR1 MDHEN, CDR2 SYDVKM. Trimming removed 6 bases at V and 5 bases at J, with 19 bases between. The CDR3 spells CASSPLEGWGETQYF. Written as DNA, the CDR3 is TGTGCCAGCAGCCCGCTGGAGGGATGGGGGGAGACCCAGTACTTC.

This clone was picked up one time. The rearrangement joins TRBV18 to TRBJ2-5; 7 bases match TRBD1. CDR3 length: 14 residues. Germline V gene sequence: CDR1 KGHSH, CDR2 LQKENI. After removal of 4 bases from V and 2 bases from J, the junction contained 4 bases not matched to a gene. The DNA for the CDR3 is TGTGCCAGCTCACGGGGGACAGATCAAGAGACCCAGTACTTC. Amino acid sequence: CASSRGTDQETQYF.

V usage is TRBV5-1 and J usage is TRBJ2-3; 8 bases are shared with TRBD2. The CDR3 is 14 residues long. V shed 1 base and J 4 bases; nucleotides not matched to a gene: 2. Germline CDR1 reads SGHRS; CDR2 reads YFSETQ. The DNA of the CDR3 is TGCGCCAGCAGCTTGCAGCGGGAGCCAGATACGCAGTATTTT. This gives the protein CASSLQREPDTQYF.

The genes are TRBV4-1 and TRBJ2-5, with 10 bases fitting TRBD1. After removal of 3 bases from V and 5 bases from J, the junction contained 9 bases not matched to a gene. The CDR3 is 16 amino acids. CDR1 and CDR2 from the germline V gene are MGHRA and YSYEKL. CDR3 protein: CASSHPGTGAGETQYF. The CDR3, as DNA: TGCGCCAGCAGCCACCCCGGGACAGGGGCCGGGGAGACCCAGTACTTC.

The gene calls are TRBV28 and TRBJ2-7, with D unresolved. Germline V gives CDR1 MDHEN, CDR2 SYDVKM. The CDR3 contains 14 residues. V shed 8 bases and J shed 2 bases, with 16 bases lying between them. The CDR3 DNA reads as TGTGCCAGCGGAGTACCTCTCGCTCCCTACGAGCAGTACTTC. Amino acids: CASGVPLAPYEQYF.

This CDR3 reads CASSYGDRAYEQYF. For the CDR3, the DNA is TGTGCCAGCAGTTACGGGGACAGGGCCTACGAGCAGTACTTC. The chain combines TRBV6-5 with TRBJ2-7, with 9 positions matching TRBD1. V shed 2 bases and J 2 bases; nucleotides not matched to a gene: 1. Per the germline V gene, CDR1 is MNHEY and CDR2 is SVGAGI. This CDR3 contains 14 residues.

This chain connects TRBV15 to TRBJ2-1; D gene uncertain. Germline V CDR1 and CDR2: LNHNV, YYDKDF (reference sequence). CDR3 size: 14 residues. With 3 bases removed from V and 5 bases from J, the gap between germline ends came to 11 bases. The CDR3 DNA sequence: TGTGCCACCAGCAGGGAAGATAACAACAATGAGCAGTTCTTC. Its translation is CATSREDNNNEQFF.

The chain uses TRBV11-2 and TRBJ2-7; 14 positions match TRBD2. The CDR3 sequence is 16 residues long. Trimming at V came to 4 bases and at J to 0 bases, leaving 2 bases not matched to a gene. Germline lookup yields CDR1 SGHAT and CDR2 FQNNGV. In DNA form, the CDR3 reads TGTGCCAGCAGCTGGACTAGCGGGGGGAGCTCCTACGAGCAGTACTTC. Its translation: CASSWTSGGSSYEQYF.

The chain recombines TRBV27 with TRBJ2-1; 12 bases map to TRBD2. Germline V gene data show CDR1 as MNHEY and CDR2 as SMNVEV (reference sequence). Trimming took 8 bases from V and 6 from J; bases not matched to a gene: 5. This CDR3 contains 14 residues. CDR3 in amino acids: CASGLAGGPNEQFF. CDR3 in DNA: TGTGCCAGCGGTCTAGCGGGAGGGCCCAATGAGCAGTTCTTC.

This chain joins TRBV30 and TRBJ2-5; the D call may be TRBD1 or TRBD2 (5 bases each). Trimming stripped 2 bases from V and 5 bases from J, with 9 bases between. The CDR3 has 12 amino acids. CDR1 is GTSNPN, CDR2 SVGIG, per germline (reference sequence). CDR3 sequence (DNA): TGTGCCTGGAGTTGGGACGGGGAGACCCAGTACTTC. Translating it yields CAWSWDGETQYF.

V gene TRBV11-2 combines with J gene TRBJ2-2; possibly TRBD2 for D (6 bases). Between the trimmed V and J ends, which lost 5 bases and 5 bases, there was a span of 12 bases. The length of the CDR3 is 14 residues. The germline gives CDR1 SGHAT, CDR2 FQNNGV. DNA of the CDR3: TGTGCCAGCAGCGCAACTAGCCGAACCGGGGAGCTGTTTTTT. It yields the protein CASSATSRTGELFF.